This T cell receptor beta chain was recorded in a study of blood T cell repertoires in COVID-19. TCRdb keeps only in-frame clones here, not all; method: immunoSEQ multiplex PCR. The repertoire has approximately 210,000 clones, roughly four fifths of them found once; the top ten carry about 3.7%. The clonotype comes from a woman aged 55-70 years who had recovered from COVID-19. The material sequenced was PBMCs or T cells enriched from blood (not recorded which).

DNA of the CDR3: TGTGCCAGCAAATCCCACGGACAGTGGGGCTACACCTTC. Its protein is CASKSHGQWGYTF. The chain has TRBV2 and TRBJ1-2; perhaps TRBD1 as D (6 bases). V was trimmed by 7 bases and J by 8 bases, leaving 17 bases between them. Germline CDR1 reads SNHLY; CDR2 reads FYNNEI. The CDR3 runs 13 residues. The full variable domain, completed using reference TRBV2 and TRBJ1-2, is EPEVTQTPSHQVTQMGQEVILRCVPISNHLYFYWYRQILGQKVEFLVSFYNNEISEKSEIFDDQFSVERPDGSNFTLKIRSTKLEDSAMYFCASKSHGQWGYTFGSGTRLTVV.